This T cell receptor beta chain was captured in a study of response to subunit inactivated influenza vaccine. Germline V CDR1 and CDR2: ENHRY, SYGVKD. This CDR3 comprises 11 residues. Trimming stripped 6 bases from V and 7 bases from J, with 7 bases between. Each CDR3 protein gets one entry after TCRdb re-called the RT-PCR reads with MiXCR. The data show roughly 700,000 distinct CDR3 sequences, with 15% to 19% seen just once and approximately 10% held by the top ten. Comments on this clonotype: Its cognate antigen is unknown.

Study-level results: Seasonal influenza vaccination, on each occasion, was suggested by the authors to recruit few new T cells.

The sequenced sample was PBMCs from blood, obtained 12 days after vaccination. The TCR sequence derives from a man aged 50 to 59 who received an inactivated influenza vaccine. This chain links TRBV10-3 with TRBJ2-1, with a possible D match to TRBD1 (6 bases). The CDR3 nucleotides are TGTGCCATCAGCGGACAGAATGAGCAGTTCTTC. Translated, it gives CAISGQNEQFF.